The rows below give T cell receptor beta chains drawn from one sample of a study of blood T cell repertoires in COVID-19. Only in-frame clones appear in the TCRdb table, and some are missing; sequencing was by immunoSEQ multiplex PCR. The table has roughly 69,000 clones, about nine tenths seen once. The specimen sequenced was peripheral blood. Receptors were obtained from a man in his fifties or sixties with active COVID-19. The CDR3 runs from the conserved cysteine through the conserved F or W. A D gene is named only where the DNA matches it firmly. Only part of the rows carry a size: once, few, many, or a class if the clone is expanded.

clone size,J gene,V gene,D gene,CDR3 protein,CDR3 DNA
.,TRBJ2-2,TRBV9,TRBD1,CASGRTGGIVGELFF,TGTGCCAGCGGACGGACAGGGGGCATAGTCGGGGAGCTGTTTTTT
.,TRBJ2-5,TRBV3-1/TRBV3-2,.,CASSQDPETQYF,TGTGCCAGCAGCCAAGATCCGGAGACCCAGTACTTC
.,TRBJ2-7,TRBV7-3,.,CASSFRQGNSYEQYF,TGTGCCAGCAGCTTTAGGCAGGGGAATTCCTACGAGCAGTACTTC
.,TRBJ2-3,TRBV11-2,TRBD2,CASSPLRGGGSGTDTQYF,TGTGCCAGCAGCCCATTGCGCGGCGGGGGGTCGGGCACAGATACGCAGTATTTT
once,TRBJ1-2,TRBV5-4,TRBD1,CASSLPTGGAGYGYTF,TGTGCCAGCAGCTTGCCGACAGGGGGCGCCGGCTATGGCTACACCTTC
.,TRBJ1-4,TRBV25-1,TRBD1,CASSAQGFGEKLFF,TGTGCCAGCAGTGCACAGGGGTTTGGTGAAAAACTGTTTTTT
.,TRBJ2-7,TRBV5-1,.,CASSLEPSGEQYF,TGCGCCAGCAGCTTGGAACCCTCGGGTGAGCAGTACTTC
.,TRBJ2-7,TRBV2,.,CASSDEQYSTKYF,TGTGCCAGCAGTGACGAGCAGTACAGTACGAAGTACTTC
.,TRBJ1-5,TRBV19,.,CASSIGGRGGQPQHF,TGTGCCAGTAGTATAGGAGGAAGGGGGGGTCAGCCCCAGCATTTT
.,TRBJ2-5,TRBV5-1,TRBD2,CASSLGTSGWETQYF,TGCGCCAGCAGCTTGGGGACTAGCGGGTGGGAGACCCAGTACTTC
.,TRBJ1-3,TRBV7-8,TRBD1,CASSLGTGAGNTIYF,TGTGCCAGCAGCTTAGGGACAGGGGCTGGAAACACCATATATTTT
.,TRBJ2-1,TRBV28,TRBD2,CASRPRGAGVLNEQFF,TGTGCCAGCAGGCCGAGGGGAGCGGGAGTACTTAATGAGCAGTTCTTC
.,TRBJ2-3,TRBV5-5,.,CASRYRASTDTQYF,TGTGCCAGCAGGTACAGGGCTAGCACAGATACGCAGTATTTT
.,TRBJ1-4,TRBV5-1,.,CASSLMQGTNEKLFF,TGCGCCAGCAGCTTGATGCAGGGTACTAATGAAAAACTGTTTTTT
.,TRBJ1-4,TRBV18,.,CASSPAVEEKLFF,TGTGCCAGCTCACCTGCGGTGGAGGAAAAACTGTTTTTT
once,TRBJ1-5,TRBV19,TRBD1,CASSITGGGFNQPQHF,TGTGCCAGTAGTATAACCGGAGGGGGCTTCAATCAGCCCCAGCATTTT
once,TRBJ1-1,TRBV6-5,.,CASRNGGNTEAFF,TGTGCCAGCAGAAATGGGGGGAATACTGAAGCTTTCTTT
.,TRBJ1-5,TRBV28,.,CASSRGVQPQHF,TGTGCCAGCAGCCGGGGTGTGCAGCCCCAGCATTTT
few,TRBJ2-3,TRBV6-4,TRBD2,CASSPTSGGARQADTQYF,TGTGCCAGCAGTCCCACTAGCGGGGGGGCCCGCCAAGCAGATACGCAGTATTTT
.,TRBJ2-4,TRBV7-8,TRBD1,CASSQDRANIQYF,TGTGCCAGCAGCCAAGACAGGGCCAACATTCAGTACTTC